This entry features one T cell receptor (beta chain) sequence. This sample was taken from a study of blood T cell repertoires in COVID-19. Assay: immunoSEQ multiplex PCR; the TCRdb copy retains only in-frame clones and omits some. The sample has about 150,000 clones, more than 80% seen once. The TCR was taken from a man aged 65 to 85 with acute or convalescent COVID-19. Source material: peripheral blood.

CDR3 amino acids: CASSLRRGQDEKLFF. As DNA, the CDR3 is TGTGCCAGCAGTTTAAGGAGGGGGCAGGATGAAAAACTGTTTTTT. The genes are TRBV27 and TRBJ1-4, with 7 bases aligning to TRBD1. The V and J ends lost 2 bases and 6 bases, in that order; junction bases with no gene match: 6. Germline V gives CDR1 MNHEY, CDR2 SMNVEV (reference sequence). This CDR3 has 15 residues.